This entry features one T cell receptor beta chain sequence. Its antigen is as yet unknown. Every isolated RNA sample was fully reverse transcribed, so sequencing captured expressed TCRB transcripts. Mean read depth for naive, central memory and regulatory T cell samples was around 3.8 million reads. TCRdb keeps only in-frame clones here, not all; method: immunoSEQ multiplex PCR. The sample includes hundreds of thousands of clones, around 16% seen only once; the top ten take 0.093%. This CDR3 is 12 amino acids long. Deletions cut 5 bases from V and 7 bases from J, with 9 bases between. Germline-derived CDR1 and CDR2 are SGHAT and FQNNGV. The record originates from a study of beta chain features in type 1 diabetes. Points from the study as a whole: Patients with type 1 diabetes showed fewer VDJ junction insertions and more deletions.

The source material was naive CD4+ T cells from blood. This clonotype was sampled from a young man in good health. V gene TRBV11-2 combines with J gene TRBJ1-5; no firm D call. The CDR3 here is CASSRPGQPQHF. The DNA of the CDR3 is TGTGCCAGCAGCCGGCCTGGCCAGCCCCAGCATTTT. Full variable domain (remainder filled in from reference TRBV11-2 and TRBJ1-5): EAGVAQSPRYKIIEKRQSVAFWCNPISGHATLYWYQQILGQGPKLLIQFQNNGVVDDSQLPKDRFSAERLKGVDSTLKIQPAKLEDSAVYLCASSRPGQPQHFGDGTRLSIL.